These 31 T cell receptor beta chains came from one sample sequenced in a study of blood T cell repertoires in COVID-19. The assay was immunoSEQ multiplex PCR, and TCRdb's table has in-frame clones only and misses some. The sample shows roughly 250,000 clones, roughly 86% of them seen only once. Sequencing was done on a sample of PBMCs or T cells enriched from blood (not recorded which). Receptors originate from a woman in her 40s with acute COVID-19.

This rearrangement joins TRBV5-1 to TRBJ1-5; D is possibly TRBD1 (5 bases). Germline values: CDR1 SGHRS, CDR2 YFSETQ. Trimming took off 0 bases at V and 0 bases at J, with 7 bases between the two ends. CDR3 length: 15 residues. CDR3 bases: TGCGCCAGCAGCTTGGAGGGGTATAGCAATCAGCCCCAGCATTTT. As protein: CASSLEGYSNQPQHF.

The chain uses TRBV19 and TRBJ2-7, with 7 bases fitting TRBD2. V lost 4 bases, J lost 4 bases, and 4 bases stayed unmatched. Germline V lookup: CDR1 LNHDA, CDR2 SQIVND (reference sequence). The length of the CDR3 is 13 residues. CDR3 in DNA: TGTGCCAGTAGTACCGCGGGAGAATACGAGCAGTACTTC. It codes for CASSTAGEYEQYF.

The V call is TRBV5-5, the J call TRBJ2-2, with a tentative D call TRBD2 (5 bases). Trimming stripped 2 bases from V and 7 bases from J, with 18 bases between. The CDR3 runs to 16 residues. CDR1 and CDR2 (germline): SGHKS, YYEKEE (reference sequence). The DNA for the CDR3 is TGTGCCAGCAGCTTATGGGAGCTCCGGGTTAGCGGGGAGCTGTTTTTT. Its protein product is CASSLWELRVSGELFF.

V usage is TRBV13 and J usage is TRBJ2-5; 12 nucleotides align to TRBD2. V trimming: 5 bases; J trimming: 4 bases; junction bases outside the gene matches: 5. The CDR3 is 15 residues long. Germline CDR1 and CDR2: PRHDT and FYEKMQ (reference sequence). CDR3 DNA sequence: TGTGCCAGCAGCAGGCCGGGACTAGCGGGAGAGACCCAGTACTTC. Its translation: CASSRPGLAGETQYF.

V and J are TRBV6-5 and TRBJ2-5, with a possible D match to TRBD1 (5 bases). This CDR3 is built from 12 residues. Germline CDR1 is MNHEY and CDR2 is SVGAGI. V was trimmed by 6 bases and J by 7 bases, leaving 12 bases between them. CDR3: CASSPQGRTQYF. As DNA, the CDR3 is TGTGCCAGCAGCCCCCAGGGTAGGACCCAGTACTTC.

The gene calls are TRBV24-1 and TRBJ2-2, with 9 bases that match TRBD1. J gave up 6 bases and V 10 bases, and 8 bases lay outside the gene matches. The V gene's germline CDR1 is KGHDR and CDR2 SFDVKD. This CDR3 comprises 14 residues. The CDR3 DNA is TGTGCCACGGCGGGGGACAGGGAGGCCGGGGAGCTGTTTTTT. This sequence encodes CATAGDREAGELFF.

The V gene is TRBV9, the J gene TRBJ2-1; 7 nucleotides match TRBD2. The CDR3 loop spans 17 amino acids. CDR1 SGDLS and CDR2 YYNGEE come from the germline V gene. The trim removed 4 bases at V and 3 bases at J, leaving 13 bases unmatched. The DNA of the CDR3 is TGTGCCAGCAGCCCACACCCGCGGGAGAATCGCTACAATGAGCAGTTCTTC. It translates to CASSPHPRENRYNEQFF. The variable domain in full, with the rest retrieved from reference TRBV9 and TRBJ2-1, is DSGVTQTPKHLITATGQRVTLRCSPRSGDLSVYWYQQSLDQGLQFLIQYYNGEERAKGNILERFSAQQFPDLHSELNLSSLELGDSALYFCASSPHPRENRYNEQFFGPGTRLTVL.

The chain uses TRBV15 and TRBJ2-1, with 12 nucleotides matching TRBD2. CDR1 is LNHNV, CDR2 YYDKDF, per germline (reference sequence). Trimming at V came to 1 base and at J to 7 bases, leaving 11 bases not matched to a gene. The CDR3 is 18 amino acids. For the CDR3, the DNA is TGTGCCACCAGCAGAGGGATCGGAGGACTAGCGGGAATGAATGAGCAGTTCTTC. It specifies CATSRGIGGLAGMNEQFF. The full variable domain, rest sourced from reference TRBV15 and TRBJ2-1, is DAMVIQNPRYQVTQFGKPVTLSCSQTLNHNVMYWYQQKSSQAPKLLFHYYDKDFNNEADTPDNFQSRRPNTSFCFLDIRSPGLGDTAMYLCATSRGIGGLAGMNEQFFGPGTRLTVL.

V is TRBV5-1 and J is TRBJ1-1; TRBD1 aligns across 7 bases. This CDR3 is built from 14 residues. The V gene's germline CDR1 is SGHRS and CDR2 YFSETQ. V shed 4 bases, J shed 3 bases, and the junction held 6 bases outside the gene matches. DNA for the CDR3: TGCGCCAGCAGCAGGGGACAGAGCGACACTGAAGCTTTCTTT. Residues: CASSRGQSDTEAFF.

The chain links TRBV4-2 to TRBJ2-3; TRBD2 agrees at 8 bases. The CDR3 spans 17 residues. From germline, CDR1 is LGHNA and CDR2 YNFKEQ. J was trimmed by 4 bases and V by 0 bases; bases with no gene match: 9. The CDR3 sequence: CASSQDGGREVADTQYF. CDR3 sequence (DNA): TGTGCCAGCAGCCAAGATGGTGGGCGGGAGGTCGCAGATACGCAGTATTTT.

The rearrangement joins TRBV6-5 to TRBJ2-1, with 8 bases matching TRBD2. Unmatched junction bases numbered 14, after V lost 8 bases and J lost 8 bases. Germline V gene lookup returns CDR1 MNHEY and CDR2 SVGAGI. The CDR3 runs 15 residues. DNA of the CDR3: TGTGCCAGCCGCGGGGGGCGGGAGTTTCGGCATGAGCAGTTCTTC. Its translation: CASRGGREFRHEQFF.

In this sample, this clone turned up once. The chain couples TRBV5-5 to TRBJ2-1, with 9 bases that match TRBD1. The length of the CDR3 is 15 residues. Germline assignment: CDR1 SGHKS and CDR2 YYEKEE (reference sequence). The trim removed 2 bases at V and 6 bases at J, leaving 6 bases unmatched. In DNA, the CDR3 is TGTGCCAGCAGCTTAAGGGACAGGGAGATCAATGAGCAGTTCTTC. It specifies CASSLRDREINEQFF.

The chain carries TRBV19 and TRBJ2-2, with 7 bases matching TRBD1. The trim removed 6 bases at V and 6 bases at J, leaving 10 bases unmatched. CDR3 length: 15 amino acids. Germline values: CDR1 LNHDA, CDR2 SQIVND (reference sequence). The CDR3 sequence is CASRLRQGKAGELFF. DNA of the CDR3: TGTGCCAGTAGGCTAAGACAGGGAAAAGCCGGGGAGCTGTTTTTT.

This sequence joins TRBV21-1 and TRBJ2-1; the table gives TRBD2 as D, unverified against the DNA. TRBV21-1 is tagged as a pseudogene. This CDR3 is built from 16 residues. The CDR3 coding sequence is TGTGCCAGCAGCAAAGCGGAAGCGGGATTGTACAATGAGCAGTTCTTC. This codes for CASSKAEAGLYNEQFF.

This clone was counted only a few times. This chain joins TRBV12-3 or TRBV12-4 and TRBJ2-2; 7 nucleotides align to TRBD1. CDR3 length: 13 residues. V shed 10 bases and J 4 bases; nucleotides not matched to a gene: 6. The CDR3 sequence is CATRQGGTGELFF. In nucleotides, the CDR3 is TGTGCCACCCGACAGGGTGGCACCGGGGAGCTGTTTTTT.

The chain combines TRBV12-3 or TRBV12-4 with TRBJ2-2; TRBD1 might be the D (5 bases). V lost 11 bases to trimming and J lost 1 base, with 11 bases between them. The CDR3 is 13 residues long. The CDR3 reads CAVGDLNTGELFF. The CDR3, as DNA: TGTGCCGTAGGGGATCTGAACACCGGGGAGCTGTTTTTT.

The V gene is TRBV7-6, the J gene TRBJ2-2; D might be TRBD2 (5 bases). Germline V gene data show CDR1 as SGHVS and CDR2 as FNYEAQ. The CDR3 is made up of 17 amino acids. Trimming took off 2 bases at V and 0 bases at J, with 13 bases between the two ends. The CDR3 DNA follows: TGTGCCAGCAGCTTATCGGAGGAGCCAGCGAACACCGGGGAGCTGTTTTTT. Its translation is CASSLSEEPANTGELFF.

This chain connects TRBV30 to TRBJ2-3; 10 nucleotides align to TRBD2. V shed 1 base, J shed 1 base, and the junction held 5 bases outside the gene matches. This CDR3 spans 16 amino acids. Germline V CDR1 and CDR2: GTSNPN, SVGIG (reference sequence). The CDR3 loop reads CAWSGGLAGGTDTQYF. The DNA for the CDR3 is TGTGCCTGGAGTGGAGGGCTAGCGGGAGGCACAGATACGCAGTATTTT.

This chain joins TRBV5-6 and TRBJ2-7; the D gene is possibly TRBD2 (5 bases). Deletions cut 0 bases from V and 6 bases from J, with 10 bases between. The V gene's germline CDR1 is SGHDT and CDR2 YYEEEE. The CDR3 contains 13 residues. CDR3 nucleotide sequence: TGTGCCAGCAGCTTGGGTGGGAGTTGCGAGCAGTACTTC. It encodes CASSLGGSCEQYF.

This chain joins TRBV7-8 and TRBJ2-7, with D tentatively TRBD1 (7 bases). Between the trimmed V and J ends, which lost 5 bases and 6 bases, there was a span of 23 bases. Germline V CDR1 and CDR2: SGHVS, FQNEAQ. The CDR3 totals 16 residues. CDR3 loop: CASSPKRTGTAGEQYF. The CDR3 DNA sequence: TGTGCCAGCAGCCCGAAAAGGACCGGGACAGCGGGCGAGCAGTACTTC.

This clone was seen a single time. CDR3 in amino acids: CASSSPRTGGLAKNIQYF. CDR3 DNA: TGTGCCAGCAGTTCCCCTCGCACGGGAGGGCTAGCCAAAAACATTCAGTACTTC. This chain links TRBV27 with TRBJ2-4; 8 positions agree with TRBD2. The CDR3 runs 18 residues. Losses at the gene ends were 4 bases for V and 0 bases for J; bases not matched to a gene: 11. Per the germline V gene, CDR1 is MNHEY and CDR2 is SMNVEV (reference sequence).

V and J are TRBV4-1 and TRBJ1-2; 7 bases match TRBD1. The CDR3 is made up of 14 amino acids. Trimming removed 1 base from V and 8 bases from J; junction bases left unmatched: 7. Germline V gene sequence: CDR1 MGHRA, CDR2 YSYEKL. CDR3 in DNA: TGCGCCAGCAGCCAAGCGGGTCAGGGGGAAGGCTACACCTTC. Protein sequence: CASSQAGQGEGYTF.

This chain connects TRBV25-1 to TRBJ2-2; D unresolved. The germline V gene encodes CDR1 MGHDK and CDR2 SYGVNS. The V and J ends lost 4 bases and 1 base respectively, with 13 bases between them. The CDR3 runs 16 residues. CDR3 nucleotide sequence: TGTGCCAGCAGTGGAGACTTAGAATTGAACACCGGGGAGCTGTTTTTT. As protein: CASSGDLELNTGELFF.

The chain recombines TRBV5-1 with TRBJ1-2; D possibly corresponds to TRBD1 (6 bases). The germline V gene has CDR1 SGHRS and CDR2 YFSETQ. There are 16 residues in the CDR3. V was trimmed by 4 bases and J by 0 bases, leaving 16 bases between them. Here the CDR3 DNA reads TGCGCCAGCAGCGGTTTGGACAGTTTTTCTAACTATGGCTACACCTTC. As protein: CASSGLDSFSNYGYTF.

The genes are TRBV29-1 and TRBJ1-1; 10 nucleotides agree with TRBD1. Germline CDR1 and CDR2: SQVTM and ANQGSEA. V lost 4 bases to trimming and J lost 7 bases; unmatched junction nucleotides: 6. The CDR3 spans 13 residues. The CDR3 loop reads CSVGRQGAYEAFF. DNA of the CDR3: TGCAGCGTTGGTCGACAGGGGGCTTATGAAGCTTTCTTT.

CDR3 sequence reads: CASSLEEGAGYGYTF. The DNA for the CDR3 is TGCGCCAGCAGCTTGGAGGAGGGGGCCGGGTACGGCTACACCTTC. V usage is TRBV5-1 and J usage is TRBJ1-2; 7 positions agree with TRBD1. This CDR3 is 15 amino acids long. CDR1 is SGHRS, CDR2 YFSETQ, per germline. V lost 0 bases, J lost 8 bases, and 10 bases stayed unmatched.

J is TRBJ2-3 and V is TRBV7-3; a weak D match, TRBD1 (5 bases). The CDR3 has 14 residues. Trimming left V 2 bases short and J 6 bases short, with 12 bases between. The germline V gene has CDR1 SGHTA and CDR2 FQGTGA. The CDR3 region is CASSLGAGWDTQYF. Written as DNA, the CDR3 is TGTGCCAGCAGCTTAGGGGCAGGGTGGGATACGCAGTATTTT.

For the CDR3, the DNA is TGTGCCAGCAGCATGGGACAGAATAATTCACCCCTCCACTTT. Its translation is CASSMGQNNSPLHF. The J gene is TRBJ1-6, the V gene TRBV7-8, with 7 bases that match TRBD1. V trimming: 5 bases; J trimming: 5 bases; junction bases outside the gene matches: 3. This CDR3 has 14 residues. CDR1 and CDR2 from the germline V gene are SGHVS and FQNEAQ. The entire variable domain, with the rest obtained from reference TRBV7-8 and TRBJ1-6, is as follows: GAGVSQSPRYKVAKRGQDVALRCDPISGHVSLFWYQQALGQGPEFLTYFQNEAQLDKSGLPSDRFFAERPEGSVSTLKIQRTQQEDSAVYLCASSMGQNNSPLHFGNGTRLTVT.

J is TRBJ1-1 and V is TRBV27; the D gene is possibly TRBD1 (6 bases). This CDR3 is 15 amino acids long. The germline V gene encodes CDR1 MNHEY and CDR2 SMNVEV (reference sequence). V gave up 3 bases and J gave up 5 bases, with 16 bases separating them. CDR3 sequence (DNA): TGTGCCAGCAGTTTGTCGGCGGGGGGCGGAACTGAAGCTTTCTTT. It codes for CASSLSAGGGTEAFF.

The chain carries TRBV19 and TRBJ1-4, with 7 bases matching TRBD1. The CDR3 has 15 residues. V gave up 4 bases and J gave up 5 bases; unmatched junction bases: 7. Germline CDR1 is LNHDA and CDR2 is SQIVND (reference sequence). The CDR3 coding sequence is TGTGCCAGTAGTAGTTACAGGGGCGGGAATGAAAAACTGTTTTTT. Translation: CASSSYRGGNEKLFF.

This chain joins TRBV2 and TRBJ2-7, with 7 nucleotides matching TRBD1. The CDR3 totals 16 residues. Trimming at V came to 6 bases and at J to 2 bases, leaving 13 bases not matched to a gene. CDR1 SNHLY and CDR2 FYNNEI come from the germline V gene. The CDR3 reads CASSAPRDRGTYEQYF. The CDR3 DNA follows: TGTGCCAGCAGCGCACCTAGGGACAGAGGAACCTACGAGCAGTACTTC. The complete variable domain, with remaining parts taken from reference TRBV2 and TRBJ2-7, reads EPEVTQTPSHQVTQMGQEVILRCVPISNHLYFYWYRQILGQKVEFLVSFYNNEISEKSEIFDDQFSVERPDGSNFTLKIRSTKLEDSAMYFCASSAPRDRGTYEQYFGPGTRLTVT.